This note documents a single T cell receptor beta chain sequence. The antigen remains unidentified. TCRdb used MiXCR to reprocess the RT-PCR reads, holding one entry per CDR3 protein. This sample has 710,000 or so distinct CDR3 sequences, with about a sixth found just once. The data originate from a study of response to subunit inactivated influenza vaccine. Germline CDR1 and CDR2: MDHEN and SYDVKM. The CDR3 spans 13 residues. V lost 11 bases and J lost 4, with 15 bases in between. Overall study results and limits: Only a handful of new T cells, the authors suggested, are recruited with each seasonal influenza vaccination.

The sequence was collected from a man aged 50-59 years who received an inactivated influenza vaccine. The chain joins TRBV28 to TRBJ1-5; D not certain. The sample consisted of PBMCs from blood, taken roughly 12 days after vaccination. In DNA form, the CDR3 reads TGTGCCGGCCGGGAGGGATGGAATCAGCCCCAGCATTTT. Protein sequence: CAGREGWNQPQHF. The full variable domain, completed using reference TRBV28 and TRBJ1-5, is DVKVTQSSRYLVKRTGEKVFLECVQDMDHENMFWYRQDPGLGLRLIYFSYDVKMKEKGDIPEGYSVSREKKERFSLILESASTNQTSMYLCAGREGWNQPQHFGDGTRLSIL.